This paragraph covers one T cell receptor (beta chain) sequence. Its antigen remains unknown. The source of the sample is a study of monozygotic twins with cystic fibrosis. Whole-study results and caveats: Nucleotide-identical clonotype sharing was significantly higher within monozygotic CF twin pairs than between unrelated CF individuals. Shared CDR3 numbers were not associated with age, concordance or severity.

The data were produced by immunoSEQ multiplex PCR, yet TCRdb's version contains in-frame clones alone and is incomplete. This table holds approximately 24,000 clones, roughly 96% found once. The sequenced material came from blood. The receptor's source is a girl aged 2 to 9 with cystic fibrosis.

In DNA, the CDR3 is TGTGCCAGCAGCCGAGGAACAGGAGCCCTACCCCAGCATTTT. This codes for CASSRGTGALPQHF. The V gene is TRBV7-2, the J gene TRBJ1-5, with D possibly being TRBD1 (5 bases). V lost 5 bases and J 10 bases, leaving 18 bases between the germline ends. The CDR3 consists of 14 residues. CDR1 is SGHTA and CDR2 is FQGNSA in the germline V gene.